This T cell receptor (beta chain) was sequenced for a study of blood T cell repertoires in COVID-19. Overall study: Both acute and convalescent COVID-19 samples were obtained from the United States, Italy and Spain. T cells, B-cell-depleted T cells, or PBMCs provided the cDNA or gDNA that served as material.

The CDR3 consists of 15 residues. V dropped 11 bases and J dropped 0 bases, with 18 bases sitting between them. Per the original data handling: Amplifying reference gene primers gave estimates of nucleated cell counts. Method: immunoSEQ multiplex PCR; TCRdb's copy keeps in-frame clones and lacks some. Clone size and the V and J calls come from that table; the DNA yielded D and trimming. This table holds some 78,000 clones, approximately 80% found once. Sequencing used peripheral blood. The TCR comes from a man aged 55 to 70 with active or convalescent COVID-19. The chain is built from TRBV23-1 and TRBJ2-3; a weak D match, TRBD2 (6 bases). TRBV23-1 is an ORF, and what it does is uncertain. The CDR3 coding sequence is TGCGCCCCCACCCCCGCGGGGACTAGCACAGATACGCAGTATTTT. Protein: CAPTPAGTSTDTQYF.